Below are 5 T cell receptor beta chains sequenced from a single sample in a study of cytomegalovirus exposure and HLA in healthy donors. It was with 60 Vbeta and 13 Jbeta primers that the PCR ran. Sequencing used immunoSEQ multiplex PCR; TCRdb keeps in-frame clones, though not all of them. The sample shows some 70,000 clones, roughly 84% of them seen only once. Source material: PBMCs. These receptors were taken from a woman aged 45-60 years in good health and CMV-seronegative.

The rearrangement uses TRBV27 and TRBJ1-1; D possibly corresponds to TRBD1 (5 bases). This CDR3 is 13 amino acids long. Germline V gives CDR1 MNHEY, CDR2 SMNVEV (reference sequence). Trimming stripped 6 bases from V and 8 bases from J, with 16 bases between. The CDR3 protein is CASRRGGAFEAFF. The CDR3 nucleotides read TGTGCCAGCAGACGCGGAGGGGCATTCGAAGCTTTCTTT.

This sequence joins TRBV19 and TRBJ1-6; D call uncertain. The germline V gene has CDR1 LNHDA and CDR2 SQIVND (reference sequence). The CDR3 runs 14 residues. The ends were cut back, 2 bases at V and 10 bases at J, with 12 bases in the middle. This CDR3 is CASSIQYDSSPLHF. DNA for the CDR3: TGTGCCAGTAGTATACAGTACGACTCATCACCCCTCCACTTT.

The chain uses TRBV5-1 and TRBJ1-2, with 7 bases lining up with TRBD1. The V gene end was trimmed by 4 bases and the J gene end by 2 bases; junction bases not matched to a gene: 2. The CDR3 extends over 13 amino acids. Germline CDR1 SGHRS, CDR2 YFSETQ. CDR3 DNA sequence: TGCGCCAGCAGCATGGGACAGAACTATGGCTACACCTTC. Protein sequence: CASSMGQNYGYTF.

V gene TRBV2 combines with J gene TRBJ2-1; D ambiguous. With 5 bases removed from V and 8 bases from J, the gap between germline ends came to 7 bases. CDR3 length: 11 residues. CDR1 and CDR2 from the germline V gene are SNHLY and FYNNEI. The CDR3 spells CASSSLHEQFF. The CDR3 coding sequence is TGTGCCAGCAGTAGCTTGCATGAGCAGTTCTTC.

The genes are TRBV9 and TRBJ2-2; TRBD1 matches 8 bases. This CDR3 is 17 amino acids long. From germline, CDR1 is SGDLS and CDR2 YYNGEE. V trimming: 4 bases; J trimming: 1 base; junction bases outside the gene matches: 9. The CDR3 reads CASSPHTGGMNTGELFF. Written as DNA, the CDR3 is TGTGCCAGCAGCCCTCATACAGGGGGGATGAACACCGGGGAGCTGTTTTTT.